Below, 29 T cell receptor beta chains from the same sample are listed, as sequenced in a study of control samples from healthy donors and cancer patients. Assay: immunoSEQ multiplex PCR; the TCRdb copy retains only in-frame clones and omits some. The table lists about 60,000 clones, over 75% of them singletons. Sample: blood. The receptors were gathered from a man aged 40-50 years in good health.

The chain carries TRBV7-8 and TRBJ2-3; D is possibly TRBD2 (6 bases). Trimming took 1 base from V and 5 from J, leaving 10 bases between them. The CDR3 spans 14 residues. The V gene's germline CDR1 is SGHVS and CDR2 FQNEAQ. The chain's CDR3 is CASSLGLALDTQYF. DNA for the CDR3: TGTGCCAGCAGCTTAGGCCTAGCGTTAGATACGCAGTATTTT.

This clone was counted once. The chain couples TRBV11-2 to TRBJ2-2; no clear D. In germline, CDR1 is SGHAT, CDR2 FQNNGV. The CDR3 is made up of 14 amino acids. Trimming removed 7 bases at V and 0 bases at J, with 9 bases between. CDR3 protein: CASTPWANTGELFF. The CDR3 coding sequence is TGTGCCAGCACCCCGTGGGCGAACACCGGGGAGCTGTTTTTT.

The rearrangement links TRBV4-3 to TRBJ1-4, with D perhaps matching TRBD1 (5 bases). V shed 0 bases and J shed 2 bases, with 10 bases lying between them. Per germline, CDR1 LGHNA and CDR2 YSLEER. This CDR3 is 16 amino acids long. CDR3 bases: TGCGCCAGCAGCCAAGAAGGGCGGGGGACTAATGAAAAACTGTTTTTT. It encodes CASSQEGRGTNEKLFF.

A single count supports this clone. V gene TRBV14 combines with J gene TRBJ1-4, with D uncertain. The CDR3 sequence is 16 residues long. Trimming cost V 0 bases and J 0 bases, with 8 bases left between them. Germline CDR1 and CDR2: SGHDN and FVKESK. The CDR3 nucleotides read TGTGCCAGCAGCCAAGATCGAGGTGCAACTAATGAAAAACTGTTTTTT. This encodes CASSQDRGATNEKLFF.

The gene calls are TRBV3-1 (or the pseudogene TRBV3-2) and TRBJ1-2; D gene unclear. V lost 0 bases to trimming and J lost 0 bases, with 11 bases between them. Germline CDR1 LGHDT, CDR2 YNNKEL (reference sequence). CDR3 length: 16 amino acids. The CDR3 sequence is CASSQERSFPNYGYTF. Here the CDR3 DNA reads TGTGCCAGCAGCCAAGAAAGGTCCTTTCCTAACTATGGCTACACCTTC.

CDR3 sequence: CATSDRRWGTGKGLTNTGELFF. CDR3 bases: TGTGCCACCAGTGATCGTAGGTGGGGGACGGGGAAGGGGCTAACGAACACCGGGGAGCTGTTTTTT. The chain links TRBV24-1 to TRBJ2-2, with D perhaps given as TRBD1 or TRBD2 (5 bases each). Deletions cut 3 bases from V and 0 bases from J, with 28 bases between. The CDR3 has 22 amino acids. The germline V gene has CDR1 KGHDR and CDR2 SFDVKD.

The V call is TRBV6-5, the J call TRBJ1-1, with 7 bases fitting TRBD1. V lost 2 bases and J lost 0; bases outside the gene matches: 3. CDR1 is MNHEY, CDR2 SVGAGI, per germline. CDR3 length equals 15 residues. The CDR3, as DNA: TGTGCCAGCAGTTACAGGGGGCTAGTGAACACTGAAGCTTTCTTT. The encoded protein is CASSYRGLVNTEAFF.

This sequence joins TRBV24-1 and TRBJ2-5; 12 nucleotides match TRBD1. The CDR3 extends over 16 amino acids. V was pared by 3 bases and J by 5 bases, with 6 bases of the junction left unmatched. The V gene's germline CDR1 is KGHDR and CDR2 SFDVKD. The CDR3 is CATSDGGQGARETQYF. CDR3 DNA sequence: TGTGCCACCAGTGATGGGGGACAGGGGGCGCGGGAGACCCAGTACTTC.

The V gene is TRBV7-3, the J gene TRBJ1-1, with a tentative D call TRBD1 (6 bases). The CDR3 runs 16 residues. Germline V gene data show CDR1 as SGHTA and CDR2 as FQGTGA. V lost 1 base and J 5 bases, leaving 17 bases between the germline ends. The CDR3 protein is CASSLSPIQGFTEAFF. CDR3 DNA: TGTGCCAGCAGCTTAAGCCCTATACAGGGCTTTACTGAAGCTTTCTTT. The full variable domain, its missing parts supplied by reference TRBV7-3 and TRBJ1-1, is GAGVSQTPSNKVTEKGKYVELRCDPISGHTALYWYRQSLGQGPEFLIYFQGTGAADDSGLPNDRFFAVRPEGSVSTLKIQRTERGDSAVYLCASSLSPIQGFTEAFFGQGTRLTVV.

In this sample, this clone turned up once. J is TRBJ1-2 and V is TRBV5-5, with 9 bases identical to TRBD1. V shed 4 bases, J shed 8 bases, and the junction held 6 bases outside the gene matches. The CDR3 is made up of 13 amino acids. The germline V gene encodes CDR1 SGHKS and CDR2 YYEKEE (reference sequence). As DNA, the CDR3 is TGTGCCAGCAGCCTACAGGGGGCGGCCGGCTACACCTTC. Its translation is CASSLQGAAGYTF. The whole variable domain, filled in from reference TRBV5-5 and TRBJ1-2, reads DAGVTQSPTHLIKTRGQQVTLRCSPISGHKSVSWYQQVLGQGPQFIFQYYEKEERGRGNFPDRFSARQFPNYSSELNVNALLLGDSALYLCASSLQGAAGYTFGSGTRLTVV.

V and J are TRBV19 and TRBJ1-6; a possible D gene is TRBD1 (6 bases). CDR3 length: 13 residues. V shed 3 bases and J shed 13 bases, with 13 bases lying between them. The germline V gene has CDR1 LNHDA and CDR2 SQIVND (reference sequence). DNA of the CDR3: TGTGCCAGTAGTATGGGACAAGGGTCGCCCCTCCACTTT. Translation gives CASSMGQGSPLHF.

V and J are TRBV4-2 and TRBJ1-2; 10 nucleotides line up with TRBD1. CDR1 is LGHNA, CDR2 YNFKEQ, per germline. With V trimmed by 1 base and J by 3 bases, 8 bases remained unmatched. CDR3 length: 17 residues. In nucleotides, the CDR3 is TGTGCCAGCAGCCAAGTGGGGGGACAGGGGCCGTACTATGGCTACACCTTC. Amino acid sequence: CASSQVGGQGPYYGYTF.

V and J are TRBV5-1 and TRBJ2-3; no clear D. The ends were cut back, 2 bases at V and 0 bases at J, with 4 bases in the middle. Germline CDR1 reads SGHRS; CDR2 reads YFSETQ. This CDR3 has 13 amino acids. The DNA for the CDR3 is TGCGCCAGCAGCTTTCGGAGCACAGATACGCAGTATTTT. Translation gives CASSFRSTDTQYF.

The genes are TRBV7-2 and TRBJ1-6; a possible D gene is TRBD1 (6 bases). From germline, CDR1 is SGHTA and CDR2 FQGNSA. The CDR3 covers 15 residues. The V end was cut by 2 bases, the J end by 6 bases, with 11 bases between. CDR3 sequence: CASSLWGRGNSPLHF. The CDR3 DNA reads TGTGCCAGCAGCTTATGGGGCAGGGGTAATTCACCCCTCCACTTT.

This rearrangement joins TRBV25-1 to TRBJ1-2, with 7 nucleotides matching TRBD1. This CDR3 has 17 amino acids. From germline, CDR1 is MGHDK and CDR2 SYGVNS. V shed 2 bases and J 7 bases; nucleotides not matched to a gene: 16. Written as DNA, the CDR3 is TGTGCCAGCAGTGAACAGTCGGCGGGCAGGGGGTCCTTTGGCTACACCTTC. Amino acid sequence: CASSEQSAGRGSFGYTF.

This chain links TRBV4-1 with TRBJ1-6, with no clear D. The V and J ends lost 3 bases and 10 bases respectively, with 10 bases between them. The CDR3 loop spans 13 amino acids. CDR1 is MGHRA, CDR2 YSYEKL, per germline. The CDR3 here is CASSQAGYSPLHF. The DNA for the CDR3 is TGCGCCAGCAGCCAGGCGGGATACTCACCCCTCCACTTT.

The CDR3 reads CASSGDRGNYGYTF. The CDR3 DNA reads TGTGCCAGCAGTGGGGACAGGGGTAACTATGGCTACACCTTC. The rearrangement uses TRBV27 and TRBJ1-2; 10 positions agree with TRBD1. This CDR3 contains 14 residues. V trimming: 5 bases; J trimming: 1 base; junction bases outside the gene matches: 1. CDR1 is MNHEY, CDR2 SMNVEV, per germline (reference sequence).

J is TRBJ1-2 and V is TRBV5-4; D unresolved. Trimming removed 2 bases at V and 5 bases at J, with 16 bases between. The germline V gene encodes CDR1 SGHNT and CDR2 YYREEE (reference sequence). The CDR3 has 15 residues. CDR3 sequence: CASSLPGSKVYGYTF. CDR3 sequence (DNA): TGTGCCAGCAGCTTACCCGGGAGTAAGGTTTATGGCTACACCTTC. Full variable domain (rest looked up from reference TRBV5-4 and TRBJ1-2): ETGVTQSPTHLIKTRGQQVTLRCSSQSGHNTVSWYQQALGQGPQFIFQYYREEENGRGNFPPRFSGLQFPNYSSELNVNALELDDSALYLCASSLPGSKVYGYTFGSGTRLTVV.

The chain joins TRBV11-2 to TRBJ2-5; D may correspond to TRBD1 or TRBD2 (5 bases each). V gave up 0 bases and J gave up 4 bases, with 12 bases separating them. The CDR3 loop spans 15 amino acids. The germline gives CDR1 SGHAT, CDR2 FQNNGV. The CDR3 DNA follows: TGTGCCAGCAGCTTAGAGGGGCATGGGGGAGAGACCCAGTACTTC. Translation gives CASSLEGHGGETQYF.

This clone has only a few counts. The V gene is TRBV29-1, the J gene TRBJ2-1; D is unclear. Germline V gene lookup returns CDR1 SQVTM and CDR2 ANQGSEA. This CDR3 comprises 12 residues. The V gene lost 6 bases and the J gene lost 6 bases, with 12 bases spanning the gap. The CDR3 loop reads CSVAPGVNEQFF. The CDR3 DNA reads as TGCAGCGTCGCACCCGGAGTCAATGAGCAGTTCTTC.

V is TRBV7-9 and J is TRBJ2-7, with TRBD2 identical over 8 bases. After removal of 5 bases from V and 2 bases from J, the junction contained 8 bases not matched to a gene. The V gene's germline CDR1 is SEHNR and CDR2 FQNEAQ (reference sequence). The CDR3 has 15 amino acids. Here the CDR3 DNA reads TGTGCCAGCAGCGCAACGGGGGGGAGAACCTACGAGCAGTACTTC. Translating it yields CASSATGGRTYEQYF. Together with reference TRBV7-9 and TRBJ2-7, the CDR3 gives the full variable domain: DTGVSQNPRHKITKRGQNVTFRCDPISEHNRLYWYRQTLGQGPEFLTYFQNEAQLEKSRLLSDRFSAERPKGSFSTLEIQRTEQGDSAMYLCASSATGGRTYEQYFGPGTRLTVT.

CDR3 sequence: CASTEGSANSYEQYF. CDR3 bases: TGTGCCAGTACCGAGGGATCGGCAAACTCCTACGAGCAGTACTTC. The chain uses TRBV19 and TRBJ2-7, with D perhaps TRBD2 (5 bases). Trimming took 7 bases from V and 0 from J, leaving 16 bases between them. CDR3 length: 15 residues. Looked up from germline, CDR1 is LNHDA and CDR2 is SQIVND (reference sequence).

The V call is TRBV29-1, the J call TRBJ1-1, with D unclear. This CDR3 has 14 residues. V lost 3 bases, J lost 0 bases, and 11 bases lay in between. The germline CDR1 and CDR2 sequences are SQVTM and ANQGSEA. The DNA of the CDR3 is TGCAGCGTTGAGGGGAACACCATGAACACTGAAGCTTTCTTT. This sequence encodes CSVEGNTMNTEAFF.

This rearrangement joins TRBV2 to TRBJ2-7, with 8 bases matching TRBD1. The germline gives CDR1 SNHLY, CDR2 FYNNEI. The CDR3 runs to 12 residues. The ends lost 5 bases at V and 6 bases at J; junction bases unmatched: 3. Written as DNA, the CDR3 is TGTGCCAGCAGTAAGGACAGGGCCGAGCAGTACTTC. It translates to CASSKDRAEQYF.

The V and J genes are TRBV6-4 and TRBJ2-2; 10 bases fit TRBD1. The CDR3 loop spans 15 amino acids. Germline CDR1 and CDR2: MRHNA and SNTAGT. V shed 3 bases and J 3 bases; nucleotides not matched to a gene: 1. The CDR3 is CASSETGGDTGELFF. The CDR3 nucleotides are TGTGCCAGCAGTGAGACAGGGGGCGACACCGGGGAGCTGTTTTTT.

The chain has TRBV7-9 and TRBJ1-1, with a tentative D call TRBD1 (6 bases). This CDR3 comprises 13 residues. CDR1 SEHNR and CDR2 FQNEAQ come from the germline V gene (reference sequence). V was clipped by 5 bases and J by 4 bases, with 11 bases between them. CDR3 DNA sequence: TGTGCCAGCAGCCTGACACAGGGCACTGAAGCTTTCTTT. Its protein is CASSLTQGTEAFF.

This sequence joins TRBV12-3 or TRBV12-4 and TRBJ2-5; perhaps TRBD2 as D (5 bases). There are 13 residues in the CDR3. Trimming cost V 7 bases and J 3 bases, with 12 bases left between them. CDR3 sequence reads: CASTPDGEETQYF. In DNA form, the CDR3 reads TGTGCCAGCACCCCGGACGGGGAAGAGACCCAGTACTTC.

The CDR3 loop is CAWSVLGYGGYTF. Written as DNA, the CDR3 is TGTGCCTGGAGTGTACTGGGTTACGGCGGCTACACCTTC. The rearrangement joins TRBV30 to TRBJ1-2; D uncertain. V was pared by 0 bases and J by 8 bases, with 13 bases between. Germline-derived CDR1 and CDR2 are GTSNPN and SVGIG (reference sequence). This CDR3 contains 13 residues.

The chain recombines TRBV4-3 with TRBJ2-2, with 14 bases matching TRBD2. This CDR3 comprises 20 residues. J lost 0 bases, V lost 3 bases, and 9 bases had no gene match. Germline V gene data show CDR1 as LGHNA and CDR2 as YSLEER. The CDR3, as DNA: TGCGCCAGCAGCCATCGGGGACTAGCGGGGGCCAAAGCGAACACCGGGGAGCTGTTTTTT. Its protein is CASSHRGLAGAKANTGELFF.